A selection of T cell receptor beta chains follows, all from one sample in a study of post-analysis software for immune sequencing data. TCRdb itself ran the PCR reads through MiXCR, one entry per CDR3 protein. The sample lists almost 700,000 distinct CDR3 sequences; more than 50% were seen once. Material for sequencing was blood. These TCRs come from a girl aged 2-9 years with multiple sclerosis. Each CDR3 is given with its conserved first and last residue. The D gene is left open where the match is weak. The size field is filled for only some rows; it gives once, few, many or a size class.

J | V | length | size | D | CDR3 | DNA
TRBJ2-3 | TRBV7-2 | 15 | . | . | CASSLSPAITDTQYF | TGTGCCAGCAGCTTAAGCCCCGCGATCACAGATACGCAGTATTTT
TRBJ2-1 | TRBV11-2 | 18 | once | TRBD2 | CASSLELLGTSGYNEQFF | TGTGCCAGCAGCTTAGAATTACTCGGGACTAGCGGCTACAATGAGCAGTTCTTC
TRBJ1-1 | TRBV6-5 | 15 | . | . | CASSYSFERNTEAFF | TGTGCCAGCAGTTACTCGTTTGAACGGAACACTGAAGCTTTCTTT
TRBJ1-2 | TRBV12-3/TRBV12-4 | 15 | . | . | CASSFVRGGIYGYTF | TGTGCCAGCAGTTTCGTCAGGGGAGGGATCTATGGCTACACCTTC
TRBJ2-2 | TRBV7-7 | 14 | . | . | CASSFTRGAGELFF | TGTGCTAGCAGCTTTACCAGGGGGGCCGGGGAGCTGTTTTTT
TRBJ2-7 | TRBV20-1 | 11 | . | . | CSASEGGEQYF | TGCAGTGCTAGTGAAGGGGGCGAGCAGTACTTC
TRBJ2-7 | TRBV29-1 | 13 | . | . | CSVDKISSYEQYF | TGCAGCGTTGATAAAATCTCCTCCTACGAGCAGTACTTC
TRBJ2-1 | TRBV11-3 | 13 | . | . | CASTTDSRNEQFF | TGTGCCAGCACCACGGACTCAAGGAATGAGCAGTTCTTC
TRBJ1-1 | TRBV2 | 13 | few | . | CASSESGTTEAFF | TGTGCCAGCAGTGAGAGCGGGACCACTGAAGCTTTCTTT
TRBJ1-2 | TRBV10-3 | 12 | few | . | CATATSNYGYTF | TGTGCCACCGCAACGAGTAACTATGGCTACACCTTC
TRBJ2-7 | TRBV10-3 | 16 | . | TRBD1 | CAIIRETGGARGEQYF | TGTGCCATCATACGAGAAACAGGGGGCGCTAGGGGGGAGCAGTACTTC
TRBJ2-1 | TRBV4-2 | 16 | many | TRBD2 | CASSLTGTSGGDEQFF | TGTGCCAGCAGCCTCACAGGGACTAGCGGGGGGGATGAGCAGTTCTTC
TRBJ2-3 | TRBV20-1 | 15 | . | . | CSARLSSSSTDTQYF | TGCAGTGCTAGGCTTTCCTCCTCTAGCACAGATACGCAGTATTTT
TRBJ2-7 | TRBV11-1 | 13 | . | . | CASSRQRSYEQYF | TGTGCCAGCAGTCGACAGCGCTCCTACGAGCAGTACTTC
TRBJ2-4 | TRBV5-4 | 15 | once | . | CASSFRTEPVNIQYF | TGTGCCAGCAGCTTCCGGACCGAACCGGTAAACATTCAGTACTTC
TRBJ2-1 | TRBV11-2 | 15 | few | . | CASSLLRGTYNEQFF | TGTGCCAGCAGCCTACTCAGGGGAACCTACAATGAGCAGTTCTTC
TRBJ2-7 | TRBV4-1 | 16 | . | TRBD2 | CASSQRLAGGFNEQYF | TGCGCCAGCAGCCAACGGCTAGCGGGAGGGTTCAACGAGCAGTACTTC
TRBJ1-5 | TRBV9 | 13 | . | . | CASSVEGVQPQHF | TGTGCCAGCAGCGTAGAGGGGGTTCAGCCCCAGCATTTT
TRBJ1-2 | TRBV30 | 12 | . | . | CAWSLTAYGYTF | TGTGCCTGGAGTCTGACAGCCTATGGCTACACCTTC
TRBJ2-1 | TRBV6-5 | 16 | . | TRBD2 | CASSYAGGGDYNEQFF | TGTGCCAGCAGTTACGCGGGCGGGGGGGATTACAATGAGCAGTTCTTC
TRBJ2-5 | TRBV7-2 | 15 | . | TRBD2 | CASSLEAGGWETQYF | TGTGCCAGCAGCTTAGAAGCGGGGGGATGGGAGACCCAGTACTTC
TRBJ2-2 | TRBV6-1 | 14 | . | TRBD2 | CASRTSPNTGELFF | TGTGCCAGCAGGACTAGCCCCAACACCGGGGAGCTGTTTTTT
TRBJ1-1 | TRBV5-6 | 15 | . | . | CASSLRGPRNTEAFF | TGTGCCAGCAGCTTGAGGGGACCTAGGAACACTGAAGCTTTCTTT
TRBJ1-1 | TRBV6-5 | 15 | . | . | CASSYSGGVYTEAFF | TGTGCCAGCAGTTACAGTGGAGGGGTGTACACTGAAGCTTTCTTT
TRBJ1-5 | TRBV5-1 | 14 | . | . | CASSLEGRPQPQHF | TGCGCCAGCAGCTTGGAAGGGAGACCCCAGCCCCAGCATTTT
TRBJ2-5 | TRBV7-2 | 13 | few | . | CASSLAVGETQYF | TGTGCCAGCAGCTTAGCGGTCGGGGAGACCCAGTACTTC
TRBJ2-1 | TRBV10-3 | 12 | once | . | CAISVGDNEQFF | TGTGCCATCAGTGTGGGGGACAATGAGCAGTTCTTC
TRBJ2-1 | TRBV5-1 | 15 | . | . | CASSLSLGSYNEQFF | TGCGCCAGCAGCTTGAGTCTAGGCTCCTACAATGAGCAGTTCTTC
TRBJ2-5 | TRBV6-6 | 13 | . | . | CATLRGGQETQYF | TGTGCCACCCTAAGGGGCGGACAAGAGACCCAGTACTTC
TRBJ1-3 | TRBV7-3 | 15 | . | . | CASSPTGGSGNTIYF | TGTGCCAGCAGCCCTACCGGGGGTTCTGGAAACACCATATATTTT
TRBJ2-7 | TRBV6-1 | 14 | . | . | CASSDYSSSYEQYF | TGTGCCAGCAGTGATTACAGCAGCTCCTACGAGCAGTACTTC
TRBJ2-1 | TRBV29-1 | 17 | . | . | CSVTSRRTHLYNNEQFF | TGCAGCGTAACTAGCAGGAGGACCCATCTCTATAACAATGAGCAGTTCTTC
TRBJ1-1 | TRBV11-2 | 13 | few | . | CASSSYSWTEAFF | TGTGCCAGCAGCAGCTATTCGTGGACTGAAGCTTTCTTT
TRBJ2-7 | TRBV29-1 | 13 | . | . | CSVGLQGPYEQYF | TGCAGCGTCGGACTACAGGGCCCCTACGAGCAGTACTTC
TRBJ2-1 | TRBV10-2 | 14 | . | . | CASSESRPPGEQFF | TGCGCCAGCAGTGAGTCGAGGCCTCCGGGGGAGCAGTTCTTC
TRBJ1-1 | TRBV6-2/TRBV6-3 | 15 | . | . | CASSYEYPGVTEAFF | TGTGCCAGCAGTTACGAGTACCCGGGTGTGACTGAAGCTTTCTTT
TRBJ1-3 | TRBV4-2 | 16 | . | . | CASSQGGRSTGNTIYF | TGTGCCAGCAGCCAAGGCGGCAGATCGACTGGAAACACCATATATTTT
TRBJ2-3 | TRBV6-6 | 13 | . | TRBD1 | CASRRTGADTQYF | TGTGCCAGCAGGCGGACAGGAGCAGATACGCAGTATTTT
TRBJ1-2 | TRBV20-1 | 16 | . | . | CSASEILASGESGYTF | TGCAGTGCTAGCGAGATTTTAGCGAGTGGGGAGTCTGGCTACACCTTC
TRBJ2-5 | TRBV29-1 | 12 | . | . | CSVVLGGETQYF | TGCAGCGTTGTATTAGGGGGGGAGACCCAGTACTTC
TRBJ2-5 | TRBV20-1 | 14 | once | . | CSARGQLAKETQYF | TGCAGTGCTAGAGGGCAACTGGCCAAAGAGACCCAGTACTTC
TRBJ2-6 | TRBV5-5 | 16 | . | . | CASSLRGLGGANVLTF | TGTGCCAGCAGCTTGCGGGGATTAGGCGGGGCCAACGTCCTGACTTTC
TRBJ2-7 | TRBV6-6 | 16 | . | . | CASRQEPGLPAYEQYF | TGTGCCAGCCGCCAAGAACCAGGCCTTCCCGCCTACGAGCAGTACTTC
TRBJ1-2 | TRBV6-1 | 14 | few | . | CASSAQGEGYGYTF | TGTGCCAGCAGTGCCCAAGGGGAGGGCTATGGCTACACCTTC
TRBJ1-2 | TRBV27 | 13 | few | TRBD1 | CASSRRGDYGYTF | TGTGCCAGCAGCCGCAGGGGGGACTATGGCTACACCTTC
TRBJ1-4 | TRBV29-1 | 13 | . | TRBD1 | CSVWTGGQEKLFF | TGCAGCGTCTGGACAGGGGGGCAGGAAAAACTGTTTTTT
TRBJ2-3 | TRBV2 | 12 | few | TRBD2 | CASRGVTDTQYF | TGTGCCAGCCGGGGGGTCACAGATACGCAGTATTTT
TRBJ1-5 | TRBV6-5 | 18 | . | . | CASSYSRGVGDSNQPQHF | TGTGCCAGCAGTTACTCGAGGGGGGTAGGCGATAGCAATCAGCCCCAGCATTTT
TRBJ2-4 | TRBV2 | 14 | once | TRBD1 | CASSEMGQFGIQYF | TGTGCCAGCAGTGAAATGGGACAGTTCGGCATTCAGTACTTC
TRBJ2-7 | TRBV20-1 | 13 | . | . | CSARGGDIYEQYF | TGCAGTGCTAGGGGTGGGGACATCTACGAGCAGTACTTC
TRBJ2-3 | TRBV7-9 | 14 | few | . | CASSPSVYTDTQYF | TGTGCCAGCAGCCCGAGCGTGTACACAGATACGCAGTATTTT
TRBJ2-7 | TRBV5-8 | 13 | . | . | CASKYRAAYEQYF | TGTGCCAGCAAGTACAGGGCGGCCTACGAGCAGTACTTC